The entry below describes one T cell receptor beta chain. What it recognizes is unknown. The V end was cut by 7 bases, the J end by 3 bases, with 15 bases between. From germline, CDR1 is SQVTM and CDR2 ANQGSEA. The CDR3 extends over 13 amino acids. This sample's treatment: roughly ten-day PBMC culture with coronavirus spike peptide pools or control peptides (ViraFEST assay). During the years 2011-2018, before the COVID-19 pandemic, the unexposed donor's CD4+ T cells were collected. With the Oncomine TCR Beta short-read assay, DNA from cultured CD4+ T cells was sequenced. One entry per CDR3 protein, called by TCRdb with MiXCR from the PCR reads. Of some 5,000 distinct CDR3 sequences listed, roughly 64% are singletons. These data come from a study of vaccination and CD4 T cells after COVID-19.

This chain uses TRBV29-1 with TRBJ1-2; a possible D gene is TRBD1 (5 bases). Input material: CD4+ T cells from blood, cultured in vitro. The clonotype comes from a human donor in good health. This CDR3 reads CSAVGDFDYGYTF. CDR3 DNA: TGCAGCGCGGTGGGGGATTTTGACTATGGCTACACCTTC.